This is a list of T cell receptor beta chains from one sample in a study of blood T cell repertoires in COVID-19. The method was immunoSEQ multiplex PCR; TCRdb's version includes in-frame clones alone and lacks a portion of them. The sample holds 120,000 to 150,000 clones; roughly 90% are singletons and the top ten take 1.5% to 2%. The sample comprised peripheral blood. The source is a human donor in a cohort sampled during active COVID-19. CDR3s include the opening cysteine and the closing phenylalanine or tryptophan. Fields, in order: J gene, clone size, V gene, D gene, CDR3 protein, CDR3 DNA. A D gene is named only where the DNA matches it firmly. Size values are once, few and many counts, or a class for expanded clones, and some rows have none.

>TRBJ1-2|.|TRBV19|.
CASTGVGFHYGYTF
TGTGCCAGTACGGGTGTTGGATTCCACTATGGCTACACCTTC
>TRBJ1-2|.|TRBV19|TRBD1
CASSYRTGSPRGYTF
TGTGCCAGTAGTTACCGGACAGGTTCGCCGCGTGGCTACACCTTC
>TRBJ2-1|.|TRBV9|TRBD2
CASSVGASGFYNEQFF
TGTGCCAGCAGCGTAGGTGCTAGCGGATTTTACAATGAGCAGTTCTTC
>TRBJ2-5|.|TRBV4-1|.
CASSQDWVAGETQYF
TGCGCCAGCAGCCAAGATTGGGTAGCCGGGGAGACCCAGTACTTC
>TRBJ1-1|few|TRBV7-9|.
CASSTDMGNTEAFF
TGTGCCAGCAGCACCGACATGGGGAACACTGAAGCTTTCTTT
>TRBJ1-2|few|TRBV9|.
CASSPAGIYGYTF
TGTGCCAGCAGCCCCGCAGGGATCTATGGCTACACCTTC
>TRBJ1-2|once|TRBV7-9|.
CASSPEGPNYGYTF
TGTGCCAGCAGCCCCGAGGGCCCTAACTATGGCTACACCTTC
>TRBJ2-3|few|TRBV6-6|.
CASSYSAHTDTQYF
TGTGCCAGCAGTTACTCGGCCCACACAGATACGCAGTATTTT
>TRBJ1-2|.|TRBV6-5|.
CASRAPGRGGYTF
TGTGCCAGCAGAGCCCCAGGGCGGGGCGGCTACACCTTC
>TRBJ1-2|once|TRBV5-1|.
CASSLRGGMGNYGYTF
TGCGCCAGCAGCCTGCGGGGGGGAATGGGTAACTATGGCTACACCTTC
>TRBJ1-6|few|TRBV7-9|.
CASSFDLGASPLHF
TGTGCCAGCAGCTTCGACCTAGGCGCGTCACCCCTCCACTTT
>TRBJ2-7|.|TRBV2|TRBD2
CASSGRTSGGVYEQYF
TGTGCCAGCAGTGGGCGGACTAGCGGGGGGGTCTACGAGCAGTACTTC
>TRBJ2-1|.|TRBV10-3|TRBD1
CAISPQGASYNEQFF
TGTGCCATCAGTCCTCAGGGGGCTAGTTACAATGAGCAGTTCTTC
>TRBJ2-3|.|TRBV7-9|.
CASSLIHDTQYF
TGTGCCAGCAGCCTGATACACGATACGCAGTATTTT
>TRBJ1-6|.|TRBV6-5|.
CASSREGQLHF
TGTGCCAGCAGTCGAGAGGGCCAGCTCCACTTT
>TRBJ2-1|few|TRBV11-3|TRBD2
CASSLGTSGGNEQFF
TGTGCCAGCAGCCTCGGGACTAGCGGGGGCAATGAGCAGTTCTTC
>TRBJ1-2|.|TRBV7-2|.
CASSLYRAEGYGYTF
TGTGCCAGCAGTCTTTACAGGGCTGAGGGCTATGGCTACACCTTC
>TRBJ2-7|.|TRBV5-6|.
CASSLREGSYEQYF
TGTGCCAGCAGCTTGAGAGAGGGTTCCTACGAGCAGTACTTC
>TRBJ2-7|once|TRBV19|TRBD1
CASASGTGAYEQYF
TGTGCCAGCGCCTCCGGGACAGGGGCCTACGAGCAGTACTTC
>TRBJ1-5|few|TRBV30|.
CAWSVPGREPQHF
TGTGCCTGGAGTGTACCAGGGAGGGAGCCCCAGCATTTT
>TRBJ1-5|.|TRBV5-8|.
CASSLGRDVTQPQHF
TGTGCCAGCAGCTTGGGCAGGGATGTGACGCAGCCCCAGCATTTT
>TRBJ1-4|.|TRBV15|TRBD1
CATSRGAGGFEKLFF
TGTGCCACCAGCAGAGGGGCAGGGGGCTTTGAAAAACTGTTTTTT
>TRBJ1-4|.|TRBV19|TRBD1
CASSVTPGQGNEKLFF
TGTGCCAGTAGCGTGACACCGGGACAGGGGAATGAAAAACTGTTTTTT
>TRBJ1-5|once|TRBV16|.
CASSDIDSNQPQHF
TGTGCCAGCAGCGACATCGATAGCAATCAGCCCCAGCATTTT
>TRBJ1-1|once|TRBV6-5|TRBD1
CASSSGQGFFDTEAFF
TGTGCCAGCAGTTCCGGACAGGGATTTTTCGACACTGAAGCTTTCTTT
>TRBJ2-1|.|TRBV27|TRBD1
CASSDRGAYNEQFF
TGTGCCAGCAGTGACAGGGGAGCTTACAATGAGCAGTTCTTC
>TRBJ1-4|.|TRBV14|.
CASSQDWGDEKLFF
TGTGCCAGCAGCCAAGATTGGGGGGACGAAAAACTGTTTTTT
>TRBJ2-3|.|TRBV14|TRBD2
CASSERLAGGQTQYF
TGTGCCAGCAGCGAGAGACTAGCGGGGGGGCAGACGCAGTATTTT
>TRBJ1-5|.|TRBV2|.
CASSEIRNQPQHF
TGTGCCAGCAGTGAGATCAGGAATCAGCCCCAGCATTTT
>TRBJ1-1|once|TRBV9|.
CASSAGTGTEAFF
TGTGCCAGCAGCGCCGGAACGGGCACTGAAGCTTTCTTT
>TRBJ2-5|.|TRBV3-1/TRBV3-2|.
CASSQDPTRPRGTQYF
TGTGCCAGCAGCCAAGATCCAACGAGACCCCGGGGGACCCAGTACTTC
>TRBJ2-3|.|TRBV6-2/TRBV6-3|.
CASSYAPPSGGTDTQYF
TGTGCCAGCAGTTACGCTCCACCCAGCGGTGGCACAGATACGCAGTATTTT
>TRBJ2-3|.|TRBV5-1|TRBD2
CASSPLRGATDTQYF
TGCGCCAGCAGCCCCTTGCGGGGGGCAACAGATACGCAGTATTTT
>TRBJ1-3|once|TRBV9|TRBD1
CASSVDLGQTLGNTIYF
TGTGCCAGCAGCGTAGATCTGGGACAGACGCTTGGAAACACCATATATTTT
>TRBJ1-5|.|TRBV19|.
CASSIMANQPQHF
TGTGCCAGTAGTATTATGGCCAATCAGCCCCAGCATTTT
>TRBJ2-6|.|TRBV7-9|TRBD1
CASSPRDRGLAGANVLTF
TGTGCCAGCAGCCCGCGGGACAGGGGCCTGGCTGGGGCCAACGTCCTGACTTTC
>TRBJ2-2|.|TRBV6-4|TRBD1
CATRQGGNTGELFF
TGTGCCACCCGACAGGGCGGGAACACCGGGGAGCTGTTTTTT
>TRBJ2-7|.|TRBV15|TRBD1
CATSKTGTYEQYF
TGTGCCACCAGCAAGACAGGGACCTACGAGCAGTACTTC
>TRBJ2-1|.|TRBV6-5|.
CASRVTDQQFF
TGTGCCAGCAGGGTGACAGATCAGCAGTTCTTC
>TRBJ1-1|.|TRBV10-3|TRBD1
CAISEKGTGVVSTEAFF
TGTGCCATCAGCGAAAAGGGGACAGGGGTTGTTAGCACTGAAGCTTTCTTT
>TRBJ2-1|.|TRBV30|TRBD2
CAWRISGGVYNEQFF
TGTGCCTGGAGAATTAGCGGGGGGGTTTACAATGAGCAGTTCTTC
>TRBJ2-3|.|TRBV4-1|.
CASSQDLSLPTDTQYF
TGCGCCAGCAGCCAAGATCTCTCACTACCCACAGATACGCAGTATTTT
>TRBJ2-5|.|TRBV6-1|TRBD2
CASSEGASGGVETQYF
TGTGCCAGCAGTGAAGGGGCTAGCGGGGGTGTAGAGACCCAGTACTTC
>TRBJ2-7|.|TRBV27|.
CASSLDSISSYEQYF
TGTGCCAGCAGTTTAGACAGCATCAGCTCCTACGAGCAGTACTTC
>TRBJ1-5|.|TRBV2|TRBD1
CASSWQGQGQPQHF
TGTGCCAGCAGTTGGCAGGGACAGGGGCAGCCCCAGCATTTT
>TRBJ1-6|.|TRBV7-8|.
CASSSRTGGGSPLHF
TGTGCCAGCAGCTCTCGGACGGGGGGTGGGTCACCCCTCCACTTT
>TRBJ1-3|once|TRBV5-1|TRBD1
CASSLAGQGARNTIYF
TGCGCCAGCAGCTTGGCCGGACAGGGGGCGAGAAACACCATATATTTT
>TRBJ2-2|.|TRBV12-3/TRBV12-4|TRBD1
CASNRDRGGELFF
TGTGCCAGCAATCGGGACAGGGGCGGGGAGCTGTTTTTT
>TRBJ2-5|once|TRBV6-6|TRBD1
CASSTGSGTGGETQYF
TGTGCCAGCAGTACGGGATCCGGGACAGGGGGCGAGACCCAGTACTTC
>TRBJ1-2|.|TRBV14|.
CASSQLTVYGYTF
TGTGCCAGCAGCCAACTGACAGTCTATGGCTACACCTTC
>TRBJ1-2|once|TRBV6-5|TRBD1
CASSTGTVYGYTF
TGTGCCAGCAGCACCGGGACAGTGTATGGCTACACCTTC